This is a list of T cell receptor beta chains from one sample in a study of cytomegalovirus exposure and HLA in healthy donors. The method was immunoSEQ multiplex PCR; TCRdb's version includes in-frame clones alone and lacks a portion of them. This repertoire includes approximately 50,000 clones. What was sequenced was PBMCs. Receptor source: a male donor in good health and CMV-seropositive. Both conserved end residues are part of each CDR3. Each record gives: J gene, D gene, V gene, CDR3 protein, CDR3 DNA. A D gene is named only where the DNA matches it firmly.

J gene: TRBJ2-3; D gene: -; V gene: TRBV4-1; CDR3 protein: CASSQLQGPDTQYF; CDR3 DNA: TGCGCCAGCAGCCAGTTACAGGGTCCAGATACGCAGTATTTT
J gene: TRBJ2-3; D gene: -; V gene: TRBV6-5; CDR3 protein: CASSYSGRGSGTQYF; CDR3 DNA: TGTGCCAGCAGTTACTCGGGCAGGGGTTCCGGTACGCAGTATTTT
J gene: TRBJ2-7; D gene: -; V gene: TRBV7-8; CDR3 protein: CASSRAYGSSYEQYF; CDR3 DNA: TGTGCCAGCAGCCGGGCCTACGGGAGCTCCTACGAGCAGTACTTC
J gene: TRBJ2-2; D gene: -; V gene: TRBV5-4; CDR3 protein: CASSFAGTPNTGELFF; CDR3 DNA: TGTGCCAGCAGCTTTGCCGGGACACCGAACACCGGGGAGCTGTTTTTT
J gene: TRBJ2-7; D gene: -; V gene: TRBV4-1; CDR3 protein: CASSQPPGTPLYEQYF; CDR3 DNA: TGCGCCAGCAGCCAACCACCTGGGACACCCTTATACGAGCAGTACTTC
J gene: TRBJ2-5; D gene: TRBD2; V gene: TRBV4-2; CDR3 protein: CASSQESSGGAAETQYF; CDR3 DNA: TGTGCCAGCAGCCAAGAGAGTAGCGGGGGGGCAGCAGAGACCCAGTACTTC
J gene: TRBJ1-6; D gene: TRBD1; V gene: TRBV5-1; CDR3 protein: CASRGQGSYNSPLHF; CDR3 DNA: TGCGCCAGCAGGGGACAGGGCTCCTATAATTCACCCCTCCACTTT
J gene: TRBJ1-1; D gene: -; V gene: TRBV6-5; CDR3 protein: CASSYGSTEAFF; CDR3 DNA: TGTGCCAGCAGTTACGGGAGCACTGAAGCTTTCTTT
J gene: TRBJ2-4; D gene: TRBD2; V gene: TRBV14; CDR3 protein: CASSWGGPAKNIQYF; CDR3 DNA: TGTGCCAGCAGCTGGGGGGGACCGGCCAAAAACATTCAGTACTTC
J gene: TRBJ2-5; D gene: TRBD2; V gene: TRBV5-6; CDR3 protein: CASSPGLAGTGETQYF; CDR3 DNA: TGTGCCAGCAGCCCGGGACTAGCGGGGACGGGGGAGACCCAGTACTTC
J gene: TRBJ1-3; D gene: -; V gene: TRBV4-1; CDR3 protein: CASSQRGGLGNTIYF; CDR3 DNA: TGCGCCAGCAGCCAAAGGGGGGGGCTCGGAAACACCATATATTTT
J gene: TRBJ1-1; D gene: -; V gene: TRBV7-9; CDR3 protein: CASSPPGQHTEAFF; CDR3 DNA: TGTGCCAGCAGCCCACCGGGACAACACACTGAAGCTTTCTTT
J gene: TRBJ2-3; D gene: TRBD2; V gene: TRBV5-4; CDR3 protein: CASSLAGATDTQYF; CDR3 DNA: TGTGCCAGCAGCTTAGCGGGGGCCACAGATACGCAGTATTTT
J gene: TRBJ1-2; D gene: TRBD1; V gene: TRBV2; CDR3 protein: CASSVQGVSNYGYTF; CDR3 DNA: TGTGCCAGCAGTGTTCAGGGGGTATCTAACTATGGCTACACCTTC
J gene: TRBJ2-7; D gene: -; V gene: TRBV4-1; CDR3 protein: CASSRGDSYEQYF; CDR3 DNA: TGCGCCAGCAGCCGCGGGGACAGCTACGAGCAGTACTTC
J gene: TRBJ2-7; D gene: -; V gene: TRBV10-3; CDR3 protein: CAISNGQSYEQYF; CDR3 DNA: TGTGCCATCAGTAATGGACAGTCCTACGAGCAGTACTTC
J gene: TRBJ2-4; D gene: TRBD1; V gene: TRBV28; CDR3 protein: CASSSRDSKNIQYF; CDR3 DNA: TGTGCCAGCAGTTCCCGGGACAGCAAAAACATTCAGTACTTC
J gene: TRBJ2-6; D gene: -; V gene: TRBV11-2; CDR3 protein: CASSPQVSGANVLTF; CDR3 DNA: TGTGCCAGCAGTCCACAGGTCTCTGGGGCCAACGTCCTGACTTTC
J gene: TRBJ1-3; D gene: -; V gene: TRBV19; CDR3 protein: CAGNRQLSGNTIYF; CDR3 DNA: TGTGCCGGTAATCGTCAGTTGTCTGGAAACACCATATATTTT
J gene: TRBJ1-2; D gene: -; V gene: TRBV5-5; CDR3 protein: CASSSGSGGGYTF; CDR3 DNA: TGTGCCAGCAGCTCCGGGTCCGGAGGAGGCTACACCTTC
J gene: TRBJ2-7; D gene: -; V gene: TRBV7-5; CDR3 protein: CVRPERGDRDHEQYF; CDR3 DNA: TGTGTCAGACCCGAGAGGGGCGACAGGGACCACGAGCAGTACTTC
J gene: TRBJ2-5; D gene: TRBD2; V gene: TRBV7-8; CDR3 protein: CASSLLAGGRETQYF; CDR3 DNA: TGTGCCAGCAGCTTGCTAGCGGGGGGGAGAGAGACCCAGTACTTC
J gene: TRBJ2-1; D gene: -; V gene: TRBV27; CDR3 protein: CASSTGPSSYNEQFF; CDR3 DNA: TGTGCCAGCAGCACAGGACCATCCTCCTACAATGAGCAGTTCTTC
J gene: TRBJ2-5; D gene: -; V gene: TRBV4-3; CDR3 protein: CASSQGSGDTQYF; CDR3 DNA: TGCGCCAGCAGCCAGGGCTCCGGGGATACCCAGTACTTC
J gene: TRBJ1-2; D gene: TRBD1; V gene: TRBV20-1; CDR3 protein: CSALDRVDYTF; CDR3 DNA: TGCAGTGCCCTGGACAGGGTAGACTACACCTTC
J gene: TRBJ1-2; D gene: -; V gene: TRBV11-2; CDR3 protein: CASSLTDSEGGYTF; CDR3 DNA: TGTGCCAGCAGCTTAACGGACAGCGAGGGTGGCTACACCTTC
J gene: TRBJ2-1; D gene: -; V gene: TRBV9; CDR3 protein: CASSQRRGTSSYNEQFF; CDR3 DNA: TGTGCCAGCAGCCAGCGGAGGGGAACGAGCTCCTACAATGAGCAGTTCTTC
J gene: TRBJ2-7; D gene: -; V gene: TRBV25-1; CDR3 protein: CAGIRPGLSSYEQYF; CDR3 DNA: TGTGCCGGGATTCGGCCGGGGTTAAGCTCCTACGAGCAGTACTTC
J gene: TRBJ1-1; D gene: -; V gene: TRBV2; CDR3 protein: CASSETTWLNTEAFF; CDR3 DNA: TGTGCCAGCAGTGAAACCACCTGGCTGAACACTGAAGCTTTCTTT
J gene: TRBJ2-7; D gene: -; V gene: TRBV28; CDR3 protein: CASSLLREQYF; CDR3 DNA: TGTGCCAGCAGTTTATTACGCGAGCAGTACTTC
J gene: TRBJ2-1; D gene: TRBD2; V gene: TRBV6-6; CDR3 protein: CASSYSGLAGINEQFF; CDR3 DNA: TGTGCCAGCAGTTACTCTGGGCTAGCGGGTATCAATGAGCAGTTCTTC